Each of the 13 T cell receptor beta chains below was sequenced from the same sample in a study of graft-versus-host responses after intestinal transplantation. Using immunoSEQ multiplex PCR, the repertoire was profiled, and TCRdb retains in-frame clones only, with some absent. There are tens of thousands of clones in the sample; approximately 95% occur only once, and about 0.54% lies in the top ten. These receptors are not linked to any known antigen. Sequencing was performed on unstimulated CD8+ T cells sorted from spleen or lymph node cells, taken before transplant. The receptors here all came from a human donor who was the organ donor for an intestinal transplant.

The J gene is TRBJ1-2, the V gene TRBV5-1; 10 bases are a match to TRBD1. In germline, CDR1 is SGHRS, CDR2 YFSETQ. This CDR3 has 15 residues. V was clipped by 0 bases and J by 4 bases; unmatched bases: 3. The CDR3 region is CASSLAGQGVYGYTF. CDR3 nucleotides: TGCGCCAGCAGCTTGGCCGGACAGGGGGTCTATGGCTACACCTTC.

The chain recombines TRBV7-3 with TRBJ2-1; D is unclear. V was cut by 1 base and J by 8 bases, with 12 bases left in between. The CDR3 is made up of 14 amino acids. Germline lookup yields CDR1 SGHTA and CDR2 FQGTGA. The CDR3 DNA reads TGTGCCAGCAGCTTAATGCCGGGCCTGGATGAGCAGTTCTTC. This translates into CASSLMPGLDEQFF. Based on the CDR3 plus reference TRBV7-3 and TRBJ2-1, the full variable domain is GAGVSQTPSNKVTEKGKYVELRCDPISGHTALYWYRQSLGQGPEFLIYFQGTGAADDSGLPNDRFFAVRPEGSVSTLKIQRTERGDSAVYLCASSLMPGLDEQFFGPGTRLTVL.

This rearrangement joins TRBV7-3 to TRBJ2-1; 7 nucleotides line up with TRBD2. In germline, CDR1 is SGHTA, CDR2 FQGTGA. The CDR3 extends over 16 amino acids. With 4 bases clipped from V and 1 base from J, the junction kept 7 bases outside the gene matches. The CDR3 sequence is CASSSHGGNSYNEQFF. The CDR3 region has the DNA TGTGCCAGCAGCTCCCACGGGGGGAATTCCTACAATGAGCAGTTCTTC.

The chain employs TRBV19 and TRBJ2-6; D is possibly TRBD1 (6 bases). With 1 base removed from V and 2 bases from J, the gap between germline ends came to 21 bases. The V gene's germline CDR1 is LNHDA and CDR2 SQIVND (reference sequence). The CDR3 runs 20 residues. The CDR3 loop reads CASSIARWGRLYAGANVLTF. The CDR3 DNA reads TGTGCCAGTAGTATAGCTCGGTGGGGGCGCTTGTACGCTGGGGCCAACGTCCTGACTTTC. Full variable domain (outside the CDR3, taken from reference TRBV19 and TRBJ2-6): DGGITQSPKYLFRKEGQNVTLSCEQNLNHDAMYWYRQDPGQGLRLIYYSQIVNDFQKGDIAEGYSVSREKKESFPLTVTSAQKNPTAFYLCASSIARWGRLYAGANVLTFGAGSRLTVL.

CDR3 region: CASSFLAGGELFF. The CDR3 nucleotides are TGTGCCAGCAGCTTCTTAGCCGGCGGGGAGCTGTTTTTT. The V gene is TRBV5-4, the J gene TRBJ2-2; D call uncertain. V was shortened by 2 bases and J by 7 bases, with 9 bases between the two germline ends. Germline CDR1 reads SGHNT; CDR2 reads YYREEE (reference sequence). CDR3 size: 13 residues.

There are a few counts of this clone. CDR3: CASSTGNTEAFF. Here the CDR3 DNA reads TGTGCCAGTAGTACAGGGAACACTGAAGCTTTCTTT. The chain uses TRBV19 and TRBJ1-1; no firm D call. CDR1 and CDR2 (germline): LNHDA, SQIVND (reference sequence). Deletions cut 4 bases from V and 1 base from J, with 4 bases between. This CDR3 contains 12 residues.

The chain carries TRBV6-5 and TRBJ1-2; 7 bases fit TRBD1. CDR1 is MNHEY, CDR2 SVGAGI, per germline. The CDR3 is 11 amino acids. J gave up 8 bases and V 6 bases, and 3 bases lay outside the gene matches. CDR3 region: CASRHRGGYTF. The DNA of the CDR3 is TGTGCCAGCAGACACAGGGGAGGCTACACCTTC.

The chain links TRBV2 to TRBJ1-2; TRBD1 aligns across 8 bases. The ends lost 8 bases at V and 7 bases at J; junction bases unmatched: 12. This CDR3 has 14 amino acids. Germline V gene sequence: CDR1 SNHLY, CDR2 FYNNEI. The CDR3: CASLLQGAGSGYTF. The CDR3 bases are TGTGCCAGCCTCCTCCAGGGGGCCGGGAGTGGCTACACCTTC.

The V and J genes are TRBV10-3 and TRBJ2-3, with TRBD1 matching 7 bases. This CDR3 comprises 16 residues. The V gene end was trimmed by 0 bases and the J gene end by 3 bases; junction bases not matched to a gene: 6. The germline V gene encodes CDR1 ENHRY and CDR2 SYGVKD. CDR3 residues: CAISESLPGQTDTQYF. The DNA of the CDR3 is TGTGCCATCAGTGAGTCGTTGCCGGGACAGACAGATACGCAGTATTTT.

The chain carries TRBV5-4 and TRBJ1-1; 7 nucleotides agree with TRBD1. J was trimmed by 0 bases and V by 0 bases; bases with no gene match: 5. There are 16 residues in the CDR3. CDR1 is SGHNT, CDR2 YYREEE, per germline (reference sequence). The CDR3 DNA sequence: TGTGCCAGCAGCTTGGCCCTCGACAGGGTGAACACTGAAGCTTTCTTT. Translating it yields CASSLALDRVNTEAFF.

The chain links TRBV29-1 to TRBJ1-2; D is perhaps TRBD1 (5 bases). Per the germline V gene, CDR1 is SQVTM and CDR2 is ANQGSEA. The CDR3 runs 11 residues. The germline V and J ends were trimmed by 3 bases and 6 bases, with 8 bases remaining between them. The CDR3, as DNA: TGCAGCGTTGATGAGGGGAATGGCTACACCTTC. This gives the protein CSVDEGNGYTF.

The chain combines TRBV7-9 with TRBJ1-2; 8 positions agree with TRBD1. V was pared by 4 bases and J by 6 bases, with 7 bases of the junction left unmatched. The CDR3 has 14 residues. Per the germline V gene, CDR1 is SEHNR and CDR2 is FQNEAQ (reference sequence). Written as DNA, the CDR3 is TGTGCCAGCAGCTCGCTGGACAGGGTTCATGGCTACACCTTC. It codes for CASSSLDRVHGYTF.

This chain links TRBV15 with TRBJ1-1; D possibly corresponds to TRBD1 (6 bases). Trimming removed 4 bases at V and 1 base at J, with 10 bases between. Per germline, CDR1 LNHNV and CDR2 YYDKDF (reference sequence). CDR3 length: 14 amino acids. This chain's CDR3 is CATSTQTGNTEAFF. The CDR3 DNA reads TGTGCCACCAGCACCCAGACAGGGAACACTGAAGCTTTCTTT.